Shown below are 7 T cell receptor beta chains from a single sample sequenced in a study of identical twins. TCRdb used MiXCR to reprocess the 5' RACE reads, holding one entry per CDR3 protein. The sample gives 700,000 or so distinct CDR3 sequences, about 20% of which show up once; about 4.3% is in the top ten. These same records also appear under a second study, on T cells expressing NK-cell markers.

Sequenced: PBMCs. These receptors were obtained from a woman between 18 and 29 years old in good health.

The chain employs TRBV6-1 and TRBJ1-1; D uncertain. This CDR3 has 14 amino acids. V dropped 1 base and J dropped 1 base, with 7 bases sitting between them. The germline V gene encodes CDR1 MNHNS and CDR2 SASEGT. The chain's CDR3 is CASSEVVKNTEAFF. The CDR3 nucleotides are TGTGCCAGCAGTGAAGTTGTCAAGAACACTGAAGCTTTCTTT.

The chain joins TRBV5-6 to TRBJ2-2, with D perhaps matching TRBD2 (6 bases). This CDR3 is built from 15 residues. With 4 bases removed from V and 5 bases from J, the gap between germline ends came to 15 bases. Germline lookup yields CDR1 SGHDT and CDR2 YYEEEE. DNA for the CDR3: TGTGCCAGCAGCCTGTGGCCAGGGAGGACCGGGGAGCTGTTTTTT. Translation: CASSLWPGRTGELFF.

This clonotype has only a few counts. The chain links TRBV7-2 to TRBJ2-1, with 10 bases matching TRBD2. The germline V gene encodes CDR1 SGHTA and CDR2 FQGNSA. This CDR3 is 15 amino acids long. Losses at the gene ends were 6 bases for V and 4 bases for J; bases not matched to a gene: 6. The CDR3, as DNA: TGTGCCAGCAGTCGAGCGGGAGGGAGGTACAATGAGCAGTTCTTC. It encodes CASSRAGGRYNEQFF.

The V gene is TRBV29-1, the J gene TRBJ2-1; D perhaps matches TRBD2 (6 bases). Deletions cut 4 bases from V and 4 bases from J, with 17 bases between. The CDR3 has 15 residues. The germline V gene encodes CDR1 SQVTM and CDR2 ANQGSEA. In nucleotides, the CDR3 is TGCAGCGTTGGCCTACTACGGGAGAGTTACAATGAGCAGTTCTTC. Encoded protein: CSVGLLRESYNEQFF.

The V and J genes are TRBV4-2 and TRBJ2-7; D is possibly TRBD1 or TRBD2 (5 bases each). The CDR3 has 17 amino acids. CDR1 and CDR2 (germline): LGHNA, YNFKEQ. The V and J ends lost 4 bases and 5 bases respectively, with 24 bases between them. DNA of the CDR3: TGTGCCAGCAGCCCGTCCATCGGGGCCAGTCCGTTGAACGAGCAGTACTTC. Its translation: CASSPSIGASPLNEQYF.

The CDR3: CASSQGGGTNYEQYF. The CDR3 region has the DNA TGTGCCAGCAGCCAGGGCGGGGGAACAAACTACGAGCAGTACTTC. The chain links TRBV14 to TRBJ2-7; 7 bases align to TRBD2. The V gene's germline CDR1 is SGHDN and CDR2 FVKESK. V lost 3 bases and J lost 3; bases outside the gene matches: 8. The CDR3 is 15 amino acids.

The chain has TRBV10-3 and TRBJ2-3; 9 bases line up with TRBD2. After removal of 5 bases from V and 2 bases from J, the junction contained 5 bases not matched to a gene. The CDR3 loop spans 15 amino acids. CDR1 and CDR2 from the germline V gene are ENHRY and SYGVKD. The chain's CDR3 is CAISPTSGDTDTQYF. CDR3 bases: TGTGCCATCAGTCCGACTAGCGGAGACACAGATACGCAGTATTTT.